The clone carrying this TCR beta chain was seen many times. The antigen is not known. Repertoires were generated with immunoSEQ multiplex PCR, while TCRdb's copy carries only in-frame clones and drops some. The specimen has roughly 5,400 clones, none found just once. This sample is part of a study of T cells after posttransplantation cyclophosphamide. A marrow graft followed busulfan-fludarabine conditioning, with cyclophosphamide on days +3 and +4. Findings of the study overall: TRB overlap between skin or GI tissue T cells and blood was limited.

The length of the CDR3 is 17 residues. Germline V gene lookup returns CDR1 LGHNA and CDR2 YSLEER. With V trimmed by 1 base and J by 6 bases, 6 bases remained unmatched. This clonotype originated in a female patient aged 25-40 years who received an allogeneic stem cell transplant from an unrelated donor, was CMV-positive, and had acute and chronic GVHD. Some of these T cells may belong to the graft donor. V and J are TRBV4-3 and TRBJ2-3; TRBD2 agrees at 14 bases. Sequencing was performed on PBMCs, taken after allogeneic stem cell transplant with posttransplant cyclophosphamide. The CDR3 here is CASSQGAGLAGADTQYF. The CDR3 DNA sequence: TGCGCCAGCAGCCAAGGAGCGGGACTAGCGGGGGCGGATACGCAGTATTTT.